The next 31 T cell receptor beta chains were all read from a single sample in a study of blood T cells in healthy people across ages. For the second PCR, which ran for roughly 7 to 11 cycles, a sample-barcoded 5' primer and a J-beta primer mix were used. TCRdb redid the calling of the 5' RACE reads with MiXCR, one entry per CDR3 protein. Of around 990,000 distinct CDR3 sequences in the sample, approximately 38% are singletons; the top ten hold about 12%. What was sequenced was blood. The receptors here all came from a man aged 18-30 years in good health.

V usage is TRBV9 and J usage is TRBJ1-2; a possible D gene is TRBD1 (5 bases). Per the germline V gene, CDR1 is SGDLS and CDR2 is YYNGEE. Between the trimmed V and J ends, which lost 3 bases and 0 bases, there was a span of 15 bases. The CDR3 sequence is 16 residues long. CDR3 nucleotides: TGTGCCAGCAGCGGATTTACAGGAGTAACTAACTATGGCTACACCTTC. Translating it yields CASSGFTGVTNYGYTF.

The J gene is TRBJ2-1, the V gene TRBV4-3, with D perhaps TRBD1 or TRBD2 (5 bases each). Trimming shortened V by 1 base and J by 0 bases, and 13 bases separated the two germline ends. The germline CDR1 and CDR2 sequences are LGHNA and YSLEER. CDR3 length: 17 amino acids. CDR3 nucleotide sequence: TGCGCCAGCAGCCAAGTTTCCGGGGCGCGCTCCTACAATGAGCAGTTCTTC. It codes for CASSQVSGARSYNEQFF.

CDR3 loop: CASSESGGAPYEQYF. DNA for the CDR3: TGTGCCAGCAGTGAATCAGGGGGCGCACCCTACGAGCAGTACTTC. V gene TRBV25-1 combines with J gene TRBJ2-7; 8 bases match TRBD1. After removal of 1 base from V and 2 bases from J, the junction contained 4 bases not matched to a gene. Germline lookup yields CDR1 MGHDK and CDR2 SYGVNS. The CDR3 consists of 15 residues.

The rearrangement links TRBV27 to TRBJ2-5; weak D call: TRBD1 (5 bases). CDR1 and CDR2 (germline): MNHEY, SMNVEV (reference sequence). Deletions cut 10 bases from V and 4 bases from J, with 16 bases between. The CDR3 runs 13 residues. The CDR3 DNA sequence: TGTGCCACCGGCCTGGACAAATTAGAGACCCAGTACTTC. The encoded protein is CATGLDKLETQYF.

Only a few counts were recorded for this clonotype. The chain employs TRBV7-8 and TRBJ1-4, with TRBD1 identical over 7 bases. The CDR3 spans 16 residues. Unmatched junction bases numbered 10, after V lost 5 bases and J lost 4 bases. Germline CDR1 is SGHVS and CDR2 is FQNEAQ. CDR3 nucleotides: TGTGCCAGCAGCGCTAGCGACAGGGCGGGTAATGAAAAACTGTTTTTT. Its protein product is CASSASDRAGNEKLFF.

The J gene is TRBJ1-1, the V gene TRBV10-3; 10 bases align to TRBD1. There are 14 residues in the CDR3. The V gene end was trimmed by 7 bases and the J gene end by 2 bases; junction bases not matched to a gene: 4. The germline V gene encodes CDR1 ENHRY and CDR2 SYGVKD. CDR3 sequence (DNA): TGTGCCATCAAAGGGACAGGGGCCAACACTGAAGCTTTCTTT. Translation gives CAIKGTGANTEAFF.

This clonotype was seen only a few times. This rearrangement joins TRBV7-8 to TRBJ2-2, with D perhaps TRBD1 or TRBD2 (5 bases each). Germline CDR1 reads SGHVS; CDR2 reads FQNEAQ. The CDR3 sequence is 15 residues long. Trimming pared 6 bases from V and 7 bases from J, leaving 18 bases between. The chain's CDR3 is CASRKGRLIDGELFF. CDR3 nucleotide sequence: TGTGCCAGCAGAAAGGGACGTCTCATTGACGGGGAGCTGTTTTTT.

Details on this clonotype: With a far larger clone one base away, a read error is the likely cause. This CDR3 is missing its conserved last phenylalanine or tryptophan, likely due to a read error. The chain recombines TRBV7-9 with TRBJ2-1; no clear D gene. Germline-derived CDR1 and CDR2 are SEHNR and FQNEAQ (reference sequence). CDR3 length equals 12 residues. The V end lost 1 base, the J end lost 5 bases, and 3 bases lay between the germline ends. The CDR3 nucleotides are TGTGCCAGCAGCTTAGGGGACAATGAGCAGTTCTCC. Protein sequence: CASSLGDNEQFS.

The chain recombines TRBV6-6 with TRBJ2-2, with D unresolved. Germline CDR1 is MNHNY and CDR2 is SVGAGI (reference sequence). The CDR3 has 15 residues. Trimming stripped 8 bases from V and 0 bases from J, with 13 bases between. This CDR3 is CASLDSLANTGELFF. CDR3 DNA: TGTGCCAGCCTGGATTCGCTAGCGAACACCGGGGAGCTGTTTTTT.

This clonotype was seen a few times. This chain joins TRBV4-1 and TRBJ2-3; TRBD1 matches 8 bases. Germline lookup yields CDR1 MGHRA and CDR2 YSYEKL. The V gene end was trimmed by 3 bases and the J gene end by 3 bases; junction bases not matched to a gene: 8. The CDR3 loop spans 16 amino acids. The CDR3 DNA is TGCGCCAGCAGCCAGCGGCCAGGGGGCGATACAGATACGCAGTATTTT. Protein sequence: CASSQRPGGDTDTQYF.

There are a few counts of this clonotype. In nucleotides, the CDR3 is TGTGCCAGCACCCCGGGACTAGCCCGCTACAATGAGCAGTTCTTC. This sequence encodes CASTPGLARYNEQFF. The chain carries TRBV27 and TRBJ2-1; 9 positions match TRBD2. Germline CDR1 and CDR2: MNHEY and SMNVEV (reference sequence). After removal of 7 bases from V and 3 bases from J, the junction contained 7 bases not matched to a gene. The CDR3 has 15 residues.

The chain is built from TRBV18 and TRBJ1-5; unclear D gene. Deletions cut 1 base from V and 4 bases from J, with 8 bases between. The CDR3 contains 14 residues. The germline gives CDR1 KGHSH, CDR2 LQKENI. The CDR3 region has the DNA TGTGCCAGCTCACCACGGGCGGTTAATCAGCCCCAGCATTTT. As protein: CASSPRAVNQPQHF. The full variable domain, its missing parts supplied by reference TRBV18 and TRBJ1-5, is NAGVMQNPRHLVRRRGQEARLRCSPMKGHSHVYWYRQLPEEGLKFMVYLQKENIIDESGMPKERFSAEFPKEGPSILRIQQVVRGDSAAYFCASSPRAVNQPQHFGDGTRLSIL.

The rearrangement joins TRBV20-1 to TRBJ2-3; TRBD2 matches 10 bases. Germline CDR1 and CDR2: DFQATT and SNEGSKA (reference sequence). There are 14 residues in the CDR3. V lost 6 bases and J lost 2; bases outside the gene matches: 5. The CDR3 is CSADSGGNTDTQYF. The CDR3 nucleotides read TGCAGTGCCGATAGCGGGGGGAACACAGATACGCAGTATTTT.

The rearrangement uses TRBV6-5 and TRBJ2-3; 7 nucleotides agree with TRBD2. Germline-derived CDR1 and CDR2 are MNHEY and SVGAGI. The J segment lost 0 bases and the V segment lost 8 bases, leaving 2 bases of the junction unmatched. The CDR3 has 13 amino acids. CDR3 region: CASGEGSTDTQYF. CDR3 in DNA: TGTGCCAGCGGGGAGGGTAGCACAGATACGCAGTATTTT.

The chain employs TRBV7-2 and TRBJ1-1; D unclear. V was trimmed by 5 bases and J by 3 bases, leaving 10 bases between them. This CDR3 spans 13 amino acids. Looked up from germline, CDR1 is SGHTA and CDR2 is FQGNSA. CDR3: CASSVSSYTEAFF. The DNA for the CDR3 is TGTGCCAGCAGCGTAAGTTCGTACACTGAAGCTTTCTTT.

The sample holds a few counts of this clonotype. The V and J genes are TRBV9 and TRBJ1-4, with D possibly matching TRBD1 (6 bases). V shed 3 bases and J shed 7 bases, with 19 bases lying between them. Germline lookup yields CDR1 SGDLS and CDR2 YYNGEE. CDR3 size: 16 residues. The CDR3 nucleotides read TGTGCCAGCAGCGACGTAGGACAGCTAGATCGTGAAAAACTGTTTTTT. Its protein product is CASSDVGQLDREKLFF.

The CDR3 nucleotides are TGTGCCAGCACTGCGACAGAGACGAACACCGGGGAGCTGTTTTTT. Protein product: CASTATETNTGELFF. The genes are TRBV27 and TRBJ2-2, with a weak D call TRBD1 (5 bases). Trimming left V 7 bases short and J 0 bases short, with 12 bases between. CDR1 is MNHEY, CDR2 SMNVEV, per germline (reference sequence). CDR3 length equals 15 residues.

This clonotype was observed a handful of times. The J gene is TRBJ1-5, the V gene TRBV2; 9 bases are shared with TRBD1. Germline-derived CDR1 and CDR2 are SNHLY and FYNNEI. V was clipped by 5 bases and J by 8 bases; unmatched bases: 7. The CDR3 is 14 residues long. CDR3 amino acids: CASSSTGGGEPQHF. CDR3 coding DNA: TGTGCCAGCAGTTCCACAGGGGGCGGGGAGCCCCAGCATTTT.

In this sample, this clonotype turned up many times. CDR3: CASSSSRGNEQFF. CDR3 DNA sequence: TGCGCCAGCAGCTCCAGCAGGGGGAATGAGCAGTTCTTC. V gene TRBV5-1 combines with J gene TRBJ2-1, with 7 bases aligning to TRBD1. This CDR3 is built from 13 residues. The V gene end was trimmed by 3 bases and the J gene end by 7 bases; junction bases not matched to a gene: 4. Looked up from germline, CDR1 is SGHRS and CDR2 is YFSETQ.

This clonotype was seen a handful of times. The chain joins TRBV20-1 to TRBJ1-2, with TRBD1 matching over 8 bases. The CDR3 runs 16 residues. V was pared by 4 bases and J by 1 base, with 11 bases of the junction left unmatched. CDR1 is DFQATT, CDR2 SNEGSKA, per germline (reference sequence). The CDR3 loop is CSANAPGQVRNYGYTF. The CDR3 region has the DNA TGCAGTGCTAACGCCCCGGGACAGGTCCGTAACTATGGCTACACCTTC.

Comment on this clonotype: Sequence at one end of the junction differs from germline and may be a read error. The gene calls are TRBV7-2 and TRBJ2-3; the D gene could be TRBD1 or TRBD2 (5 bases each). CDR1 and CDR2 from the germline V gene are SGHTA and FQGNSA. CDR3 length: 15 residues. CDR3 amino acids: CASSQPGVSTGTQYF. The CDR3 DNA reads as TGTGCCAGCAGCCAGCCCGGGGTTAGCACAGGTACGCAGTATTTT.

The chain combines TRBV28 with TRBJ1-5, with D possibly being TRBD1 (6 bases). The germline V gene has CDR1 MDHEN and CDR2 SYDVKM. V was pared by 7 bases and J by 3 bases, with 7 bases between. The CDR3 loop spans 12 amino acids. The CDR3 reads CASNRVNQPQHF. CDR3 coding DNA: TGTGCCAGCAACAGGGTCAATCAGCCCCAGCATTTT.

This clonotype was seen only a few times. The J gene is TRBJ1-1, the V gene TRBV20-1; D is ambiguous. Germline values: CDR1 DFQATT, CDR2 SNEGSKA (reference sequence). V was trimmed by 5 bases and J by 1 base, leaving 11 bases between them. This CDR3 is built from 13 residues. CDR3 bases: TGCAGTGCTCCCCGGCCCGCGAACACTGAAGCTTTCTTT. It codes for CSAPRPANTEAFF.

This clonotype was found a few times. This rearrangement joins TRBV12-3 or TRBV12-4 to TRBJ2-3; 11 bases fit TRBD1. The CDR3 extends over 14 amino acids. After removal of 6 bases from V and 6 bases from J, the junction contained 5 bases not matched to a gene. The chain's CDR3 is CASSRTGGSDTQYF. The CDR3, as DNA: TGTGCCAGCAGCCGGACAGGGGGCTCGGATACGCAGTATTTT.

This clonotype was counted between two and nine times. This sequence joins TRBV10-3 and TRBJ1-1, with D maybe TRBD1 (5 bases). Germline V gives CDR1 ENHRY, CDR2 SYGVKD. The CDR3 contains 16 residues. Trimming pared 0 bases from V and 3 bases from J, leaving 14 bases between. CDR3 coding DNA: TGTGCCATCAGTGAGTCTGGGGGTGGTGGGTACACTGAAGCTTTCTTT. Translating it yields CAISESGGGGYTEAFF.

This clonotype was seen just once. This rearrangement joins TRBV6-5 to TRBJ1-2, with D maybe TRBD1 (5 bases). Germline CDR1 and CDR2: MNHEY and SVGAGI. The CDR3 loop spans 13 amino acids. Between the trimmed V and J ends, which lost 7 bases and 4 bases, there was a span of 13 bases. The CDR3 loop is CASTTWDGYGYTF. CDR3 coding DNA: TGTGCCAGCACCACGTGGGACGGCTATGGCTACACCTTC.

The chain recombines TRBV29-1 with TRBJ2-4, with a possible D match to TRBD1 (6 bases). In germline, CDR1 is SQVTM, CDR2 ANQGSEA. The CDR3 is 12 residues long. V was cut by 4 bases and J by 6 bases, with 10 bases left in between. The CDR3: CSVVDSINIQYF. DNA of the CDR3: TGCAGCGTTGTGGACAGCATAAACATTCAGTACTTC.

The rearrangement uses TRBV7-9 and TRBJ2-7; D call uncertain. Trimming removed 5 bases at V and 1 base at J, with 12 bases between. This CDR3 spans 14 amino acids. CDR1 and CDR2 from the germline V gene are SEHNR and FQNEAQ (reference sequence). CDR3 DNA sequence: TGTGCCAGCAGCCAGCGTTCGGTTTCCTACGAGCAGTACTTC. This gives the protein CASSQRSVSYEQYF. Looking up the rest from reference TRBV7-9 and TRBJ2-7 gives the full variable domain: DTGVSQNPRHKITKRGQNVTFRCDPISEHNRLYWYRQTLGQGPEFLTYFQNEAQLEKSRLLSDRFSAERPKGSFSTLEIQRTEQGDSAMYLCASSQRSVSYEQYFGPGTRLTVT.

CDR3 in amino acids: CASSQFHPGGSPLHF. The CDR3 nucleotides read TGTGCCAGCAGCCAATTCCATCCAGGGGGATCACCCCTCCACTTT. This chain connects TRBV3-1 to TRBJ1-6, with 7 positions matching TRBD1. The CDR3 totals 15 residues. Germline V CDR1 and CDR2: LGHDT, YNNKEL (reference sequence). V trimming: 2 bases; J trimming: 10 bases; junction bases outside the gene matches: 8.

This rearrangement joins TRBV7-2 to TRBJ2-3; D may be TRBD1 or TRBD2 (6 bases each). Between the trimmed V and J ends, which lost 3 bases and 4 bases, there was a span of 11 bases. CDR1 is SGHTA and CDR2 is FQGNSA in the germline V gene. The CDR3 loop spans 14 amino acids. The CDR3 DNA reads TGTGCCAGCAGCTTTCCCGGGGGCCCAGATACGCAGTATTTT. Protein product: CASSFPGGPDTQYF.

This clonotype was seen more than once but under ten times. This chain links TRBV20-1 with TRBJ1-4, with a possible D match to TRBD1 (5 bases). Trimming removed 5 bases from V and 4 bases from J, with 11 bases in between. The CDR3 totals 13 residues. CDR1 is DFQATT and CDR2 is SNEGSKA in the germline V gene (reference sequence). DNA of the CDR3: TGCAGTGCTTCGCCCAGGGATAATGAAAAACTGTTTTTT. Its translation is CSASPRDNEKLFF.